These T cell receptor beta chains were read from a single sample in a study of shared clonotypes between healthy human individuals. Some clones are missing from TCRdb's copy, which holds only in-frame ones; the method was immunoSEQ multiplex PCR. This table holds about 2.2 million clones, under 95% found once. Specimen: naive CD8+ T cells from PBMCs. The receptors stem from a man between 18 and 35 years old in good health. Some clones in this sample may be carry-over from other donors' samples. CDR3s include the opening cysteine and the closing phenylalanine or tryptophan. The order of the fields is CDR3 DNA, CDR3 protein, J gene, V gene, clone size, CDR3 length, D gene. A D gene is named only where the DNA matches it firmly. Part of the rows lack a size; the others show once, few, many or a class for expanded clones.

CDR3nt: TGTGCCAGCAGTATGTCGGGGGACACTGAAGCTTTCTTT; CDR3aa: CASSMSGDTEAFF; j_gene: TRBJ1-1; v_gene: TRBV28; abundance: .; len: 13; d_gene: .
CDR3nt: TGTGCCAGCAGCTTATGGGTAACCATCTCTGGGGCCAACGTCCTGACTTTC; CDR3aa: CASSLWVTISGANVLTF; j_gene: TRBJ2-6; v_gene: TRBV11-2; abundance: .; len: 17; d_gene: .
CDR3nt: TGTGCCAGCAGTTTAGGGGGGTCGAACACTGAAGCTTTCTTT; CDR3aa: CASSLGGSNTEAFF; j_gene: TRBJ1-1; v_gene: TRBV27; abundance: once; len: 14; d_gene: .
CDR3nt: TGTGCCAGTAGCTCCATACTCCGGGACTCGCAGCACTACGAGCAGTACTTC; CDR3aa: CASSSILRDSQHYEQYF; j_gene: TRBJ2-7; v_gene: TRBV19; abundance: .; len: 17; d_gene: .
CDR3nt: TGTGCCAGCAGCTTGGGGCCGGGGGGGACCTACGAGCAGTACTTC; CDR3aa: CASSLGPGGTYEQYF; j_gene: TRBJ2-7; v_gene: TRBV7-9; abundance: .; len: 15; d_gene: TRBD2
CDR3nt: TGTGCCAGCAGCCAAGAGCTCACCTCGGCGGGGCGGGAAAGTGATAAGGTTTCTAACTATGGCTACACCTTC; CDR3aa: CASSQELTSAGRESDKVSNYGYTF; j_gene: TRBJ1-2; v_gene: TRBV4-2; abundance: .; len: 24; d_gene: .
CDR3nt: TGTGCCAGCAGTGCCTCGGGACAGCTCCAAGAGACCCAGTACTTC; CDR3aa: CASSASGQLQETQYF; j_gene: TRBJ2-5; v_gene: TRBV27; abundance: .; len: 15; d_gene: TRBD1
CDR3nt: TGTGCCAGCAGCGTTACCGGGAGCTCTGGGGCCAACGTCCTGACTTTC; CDR3aa: CASSVTGSSGANVLTF; j_gene: TRBJ2-6; v_gene: TRBV9; abundance: .; len: 16; d_gene: .
CDR3nt: TGTGCCAGCACCTCTATTAGGACAGGGGTGTTCTATGGCTACACCTTC; CDR3aa: CASTSIRTGVFYGYTF; j_gene: TRBJ1-2; v_gene: TRBV28; abundance: .; len: 16; d_gene: TRBD1
CDR3nt: TGTGCCAGCACCTCAGCCTTAGGACCAGAGGGAGCTTTCTTT; CDR3aa: CASTSALGPEGAFF; j_gene: TRBJ1-1; v_gene: TRBV7-9; abundance: .; len: 14; d_gene: .
CDR3nt: TGTGCCAGCAGCGTTGGGGGGGCAGCGAACACCGGGGAGCTGTTTTTT; CDR3aa: CASSVGGAANTGELFF; j_gene: TRBJ2-2; v_gene: TRBV9; abundance: .; len: 16; d_gene: .
CDR3nt: TGTGCCATCAGCGAAACGCTCAGACTAGCGATATCCTACGAGCAGTACTTC; CDR3aa: CAISETLRLAISYEQYF; j_gene: TRBJ2-7; v_gene: TRBV10-3; abundance: .; len: 17; d_gene: TRBD2
CDR3nt: TGTGCCAGCAGCCAACTCAGGGGGCAGACTCTAAATGAAAAACTGTTTTTT; CDR3aa: CASSQLRGQTLNEKLFF; j_gene: TRBJ1-4; v_gene: TRBV7-9; abundance: .; len: 17; d_gene: TRBD1
CDR3nt: TGTGCCAGCAGTGAAAAATACCTCCCACTGGGGTACGAGCAGTACTTC; CDR3aa: CASSEKYLPLGYEQYF; j_gene: TRBJ2-7; v_gene: TRBV6-1; abundance: .; len: 16; d_gene: .